This TCR beta chain emerged from a study of T cell responses to AZD1222 COVID-19 vaccine (dated by TCRdb to about 2021). Turning to the overall study: A total of about 230 trial participants underwent TCR sequencing, of whom nearly 210 received two doses of AZD1222 and about 25 received two doses of the MenACWY control vaccine. Trial participants were enrolled by age into subgroups of 18-55, 56-69 and 70-plus years, and around 150, 28 and 57 TCR-sequenced participants, respectively, were included in these subgroups. Results the study describes overall, beyond this receptor: Because no day 14 peak-response samples were available, repertoires were characterized only after the peak T cell response. Conclusions about previously exposed vaccinees were limited because only six AZD1222 recipients were SARS-CoV-2 seropositive at baseline. Participants were mostly white British and included more females than males, and it was suggested by the authors that clonal diversity may have been underestimated. After two AZD1222 doses, spike-specific TCR breadth and depth were significantly higher than at day 0 and than in MenACWY recipients. Reportedly, close to half of the unique spike-specific TCRs recognized epitopes lying outside the regions that are mutated in the B.1.351 and B.1.1.7 variants. The 56-69-year group was small, and its depth increase did not reach significance, likely because of low power. CD4 TCRs associated with the vaccine covered the entire spike protein, and the dominant responses were in regions 160-218 and 743-854.

The CDR3 regions of human TCRbeta chains were subjected to immunosequencing. On the study's bioinformatics: Repertoire TCRs were matched against a reference library of SARS-CoV-2-specific TCRs generated with the MIRA antigen-specificity platform. Breadth was defined as the fraction of unique TCRs that were SARS-CoV-2-associated, and depth was defined as the fraction of total T cells that were SARS-CoV-2-associated. Using the MIRA data, each spike-specific TCR was mapped to the spike region that the TCR reacts to and placed in a CD4 or CD8 class. Log10-transformed breadth and depth values were compared by one-way ANOVA with Sidak's multiple comparisons tests. Entries here come from immuneACCESS through TCRdb and include only in-frame sequences with V and J called. Some clones fail to appear in such tables; in the studies checked, an unresolved V gene covers under half of the shortfall, and the cause of the remainder is unknown. V and J calls and clone size are given by that table; D and trimming were obtained from the DNA. Recorded for this sample are some 110,000 clones; roughly 93% of them occurred a single time. The top ten clones comprise around 1.4% of the sample.

This clone was observed a single time. The target of this receptor is not known. Base qualities are not recorded, but no much larger clone differs from it by a single base. From a lookup of the germline V gene (reference sequence), CDR1 and CDR2 are SEHNR and FQNEAQ. The CDR3 contains 13 residues, cysteine and phenylalanine counted. Of all the DNA, just the CDR3 is kept, 39 bases in frame from base 1. V is pared back by 2 bases and J by 5 bases, with 9 bases lying between the germline termini. The sample's time point label is to be understood as: about 28 days (+/-7) after the second vaccine dose. Because spike-specific TCR depth and breadth did not differ between the two schedules, AZD1222 recipients who got a second dose at roughly 4 weeks were pooled with those who got a second dose at roughly 12 weeks. Vaccinee samples came from UK trials COV001 and COV002, including a single-blind randomized controlled phase 2/3 trial of AZD1222 (ChAdOx1 nCoV-19) in healthy adults. For TCRbeta chain sequencing, PBMC samples from trial participants were taken at day 0 and at day 28 after the second dose.

Sequenced material: peripheral blood, taken 28 days after the second AZD1222 dose. The clonotype comes from an adult who received the AZD1222 COVID-19 vaccine. The receptor chain draws on TRBV7-9 and TRBJ2-5, with no confidently assigned D gene. The bases read TGTGCCAGCAGCTTATCTGGGGATGAGACCCAGTACTTC. The translation is CASSLSGDETQYF.